This T cell receptor (beta chain) comes out of a study of cytomegalovirus exposure and HLA in healthy donors. This CDR3 is 14 amino acids long. Germline CDR1 reads SNHLY; CDR2 reads FYNNEI. The V and J ends lost 5 bases and 2 bases respectively, with 11 bases between them. 13 Jbeta primers and 60 Vbeta primers were used for the PCR. TCRdb's table, derived via immunoSEQ multiplex PCR, lists solely in-frame clones and lacks some. The sample shows about 220,000 clones, 70% to 80% of them seen only once. This chain links TRBV2 with TRBJ2-3; D is perhaps TRBD1 (6 bases). Sequences were obtained from PBMCs. This TCR was recovered from a woman in her 30s in good health and CMV-seronegative. The CDR3: CASSQQGVTDTQYF. CDR3 in DNA: TGTGCCAGCAGTCAACAGGGAGTCACAGATACGCAGTATTTT.